Following are 28 T cell receptor beta chains from one sample sequenced in a study of T cell changes during pregnancy in multiple sclerosis. Produced via immunoSEQ multiplex PCR; TCRdb's table is partial and in-frame only. The data show approximately 84,000 clones, with 90% to 95% seen just once and about 0.94% held by the top ten. The sample here was peripheral blood, taken in the second trimester of pregnancy. The receptors originated from a female donor in good health, enrolled as a control in a pregnancy study.

V and J are TRBV2 and TRBJ2-7; TRBD1 matches 10 bases. From germline, CDR1 is SNHLY and CDR2 FYNNEI. J lost 7 bases, V lost 5 bases, and 8 bases had no gene match. The CDR3 loop spans 14 amino acids. The CDR3 nucleotides are TGTGCCAGCAGTCGGGACAGGGGAAATTATGAGCAGTACTTC. Its translation: CASSRDRGNYEQYF.

V and J are TRBV6-5 and TRBJ1-1; 8 positions agree with TRBD1. CDR3 length equals 12 residues. The germline CDR1 and CDR2 sequences are MNHEY and SVGAGI. V trimming: 5 bases; J trimming: 11 bases; junction bases outside the gene matches: 7. The CDR3 DNA reads TGTGCCAGCAGTGCCCCGACAGGGGAGGCTTTCTTT. Encoded protein: CASSAPTGEAFF.

The chain joins TRBV5-1 to TRBJ2-2; 8 nucleotides align to TRBD2. CDR3 length: 16 residues. The V gene's germline CDR1 is SGHRS and CDR2 YFSETQ. The junction had 7 bases not matched to a gene; V was cut back by 0 bases and J by 6 bases. CDR3 amino acids: CASSLEPQAGAGELFF. DNA for the CDR3: TGCGCCAGCAGCTTGGAACCCCAAGCGGGAGCCGGGGAGCTGTTTTTT.

The gene calls are TRBV27 and TRBJ2-7; TRBD1 matches at 7 bases. The germline V gene has CDR1 MNHEY and CDR2 SMNVEV (reference sequence). The CDR3 length is 14 residues. The ends lost 3 bases at V and 5 bases at J; junction bases unmatched: 7. The CDR3 is CASSFVDRIDEQYF. The CDR3 nucleotides are TGTGCCAGCAGTTTTGTGGACAGGATCGACGAGCAGTACTTC.

The chain employs TRBV27 and TRBJ2-1, with D unresolved. The CDR3 covers 13 residues. The ends were cut back, 3 bases at V and 5 bases at J, with 8 bases in the middle. From germline, CDR1 is MNHEY and CDR2 SMNVEV (reference sequence). In DNA, the CDR3 is TGTGCCAGCAGTTTGAGCGCGAACAATGAGCAGTTCTTC. Encoded protein: CASSLSANNEQFF.

Concerning this clone itself: The sample holds other DNA sequences that translate to the same CDR3. This chain connects TRBV5-1 to TRBJ2-3; D is unclear. The V gene lost 3 bases and the J gene lost 2 bases, with 4 bases spanning the gap. Germline CDR1 and CDR2: SGHRS and YFSETQ. This CDR3 has 12 residues. This chain's CDR3 is CASSSNTDTQYF. DNA for the CDR3: TGCGCCAGCAGCTCAAACACAGATACGCAGTATTTT.

The J gene is TRBJ2-7, the V gene TRBV7-8; D call uncertain. Trimming cost V 5 bases and J 2 bases, with 13 bases left between them. The CDR3 extends over 14 amino acids. CDR1 is SGHVS, CDR2 FQNEAQ, per germline. This CDR3 is CASSGGEVTYEQYF. CDR3 sequence (DNA): TGTGCCAGCAGCGGTGGAGAGGTCACCTACGAGCAGTACTTC.

This chain connects TRBV4-1 to TRBJ2-1; 9 bases match TRBD2. With 0 bases clipped from V and 10 bases from J, the junction kept 10 bases outside the gene matches. Germline CDR1 MGHRA, CDR2 YSYEKL. The CDR3 sequence is 16 residues long. The CDR3 DNA sequence: TGCGCCAGCAGCCAAGAAAGAATAGCGGGAGTTTTAGAGCAGTTCTTC. As protein: CASSQERIAGVLEQFF.

V and J are TRBV28 and TRBJ1-5; D unresolved. The CDR3 length is 14 residues. V shed 3 bases and J shed 4 bases, with 10 bases lying between them. Germline CDR1 and CDR2: MDHEN and SYDVKM. CDR3 region: CASSLLPGNQPQHF. As DNA, the CDR3 is TGTGCCAGCAGTTTGCTGCCGGGAAATCAGCCCCAGCATTTT.

V usage is TRBV15 and J usage is TRBJ2-7; D is uncertain. CDR3 length: 12 amino acids. The germline V gene encodes CDR1 LNHNV and CDR2 YYDKDF (reference sequence). V was clipped by 0 bases and J by 3 bases, with 3 bases between them. CDR3: CATSRDSYEQYF. CDR3 in DNA: TGTGCCACCAGCAGAGATAGCTACGAGCAGTACTTC.

The rearrangement joins TRBV9 to TRBJ2-7, with a possible D match to TRBD1 (6 bases). Germline V gene lookup returns CDR1 SGDLS and CDR2 YYNGEE. V was clipped by 2 bases and J by 0 bases, with 9 bases between them. CDR3 length: 14 amino acids. The DNA of the CDR3 is TGTGCCAGCAGCGTCGGGGACAACTCCTACGAGCAGTACTTC. It specifies CASSVGDNSYEQYF.

The chain couples TRBV5-1 to TRBJ2-7, with 8 bases fitting TRBD1. Germline assignment: CDR1 SGHRS and CDR2 YFSETQ. The J segment lost 6 bases and the V segment lost 4 bases, leaving 9 bases of the junction unmatched. This CDR3 region has 14 residues. DNA of the CDR3: TGCGCCAGCAGCCGCGACAGGGGCGGTGGCGAGCAGTACTTC. Protein product: CASSRDRGGGEQYF.

The rearrangement links TRBV11-2 to TRBJ2-7; the D gene is possibly TRBD2 (5 bases). Looked up from germline, CDR1 is SGHAT and CDR2 is FQNNGV. Deletions cut 5 bases from V and 5 bases from J, with 10 bases between. The CDR3 is 12 amino acids. CDR3 bases: TGTGCCAGCAGCCCTGCGAGGGACGAGCAGTACTTC. Residues: CASSPARDEQYF.

The rearrangement links TRBV6-5 to TRBJ2-7, with a tentative D call TRBD1 (6 bases). CDR1 and CDR2 from the germline V gene are MNHEY and SVGAGI. The CDR3 runs to 14 residues. Trimming shortened V by 5 bases and J by 0 bases, and 11 bases separated the two germline ends. CDR3 in DNA: TGTGCCAGCAGTAGGCAGGACAGCTCCTACGAGCAGTACTTC. Its translation is CASSRQDSSYEQYF.

The chain couples TRBV27 to TRBJ2-6; D may be TRBD1 (5 bases). Germline CDR1 reads MNHEY; CDR2 reads SMNVEV (reference sequence). This CDR3 contains 18 residues. Trimming stripped 1 base from V and 1 base from J, with 14 bases between. This CDR3 reads CASSLLPLRTSGANVLTF. The CDR3 nucleotides read TGTGCCAGCAGTTTATTGCCTCTACGGACATCTGGGGCCAACGTCCTGACTTTC.

The V and J genes are TRBV27 and TRBJ2-1; 8 nucleotides match TRBD2. The CDR3 has 14 amino acids. Per the germline V gene, CDR1 is MNHEY and CDR2 is SMNVEV (reference sequence). The trim removed 6 bases at V and 7 bases at J, leaving 8 bases unmatched. For the CDR3, the DNA is TGTGCCAGCAGGGACCAGCGGGAGCGAAATGAGCAGTTCTTC. Translation: CASRDQRERNEQFF.

CDR3 sequence: CASSPSFQEANEQFF. DNA of the CDR3: TGTGCCAGCAGCCCCAGTTTTCAGGAGGCCAATGAGCAGTTCTTC. The gene calls are TRBV11-1 and TRBJ2-1, with a weak D call TRBD2 (5 bases). V lost 5 bases and J 6 bases, leaving 17 bases between the germline ends. The CDR3 has 15 residues. Germline CDR1 SGHAT, CDR2 FQDESV (reference sequence).

The chain uses TRBV7-9 and TRBJ2-1, with 8 bases that match TRBD1. CDR3 length: 15 residues. CDR1 and CDR2 (germline): SEHNR, FQNEAQ (reference sequence). The V gene end was trimmed by 2 bases and the J gene end by 9 bases; junction bases not matched to a gene: 9. The CDR3 DNA follows: TGTGCCAGCAGCTTAACTCAGGGGGCGCTCGGTGAGCAGTTCTTC. It yields the protein CASSLTQGALGEQFF.

V and J are TRBV18 and TRBJ2-2; 13 nucleotides align to TRBD2. The CDR3 is 17 residues long. The V gene end was trimmed by 6 bases and the J gene end by 3 bases; junction bases not matched to a gene: 7. The germline V gene encodes CDR1 KGHSH and CDR2 LQKENI. The CDR3 coding sequence is TGTGCCAGCTCCCCAACTAGCGGGAGGGCCGACACCGGGGAGCTGTTTTTT. Translation: CASSPTSGRADTGELFF.

This sequence joins TRBV28 and TRBJ2-5; the D gene is possibly TRBD2 (5 bases). The V end lost 1 base, the J end lost 2 bases, and 14 bases lay between the germline ends. This CDR3 comprises 16 residues. Germline V gives CDR1 MDHEN, CDR2 SYDVKM. The CDR3 loop reads CASSLLGAQLQETQYF. CDR3 nucleotide sequence: TGTGCCAGCAGTTTATTGGGAGCGCAGTTACAAGAGACCCAGTACTTC.

V usage is TRBV27 and J usage is TRBJ2-5; D is possibly TRBD2 (7 bases). The end of the DNA aligns better with TRBJ2-7, so the J call may be wrong. The CDR3 covers 13 residues. Germline CDR1 reads MNHEY; CDR2 reads SMNVEV (reference sequence). CDR3 sequence (DNA): TGTGCCACCCCCGGGGGGCTTTCCTACGAGCAGTACTTC. This encodes CATPGGLSYEQYF.

The chain is built from TRBV27 and TRBJ1-1; 8 bases agree with TRBD1. The CDR3 loop spans 14 amino acids. Losses at the gene ends were 4 bases for V and 5 bases for J; bases not matched to a gene: 6. Germline V gene lookup returns CDR1 MNHEY and CDR2 SMNVEV (reference sequence). CDR3 sequence (DNA): TGTGCCAGCAGTTCGGACAGGGATCATACTGAAGCTTTCTTT. It is translated as CASSSDRDHTEAFF.

The chain links TRBV5-1 to TRBJ2-1, with 15 bases aligning to TRBD2. With V trimmed by 3 bases and J by 12 bases, 7 bases remained unmatched. Looked up from germline, CDR1 is SGHRS and CDR2 is YFSETQ. The CDR3 loop spans 15 amino acids. CDR3 loop: CASSWTSGRAEGQFF. The DNA of the CDR3 is TGCGCCAGCAGCTGGACTAGCGGGAGGGCCGAGGGGCAGTTCTTC.

The chain uses TRBV19 and TRBJ2-1, with a tentative D call TRBD2 (6 bases). Trimming removed 7 bases at V and 2 bases at J, with 15 bases between. Germline V gene data show CDR1 as LNHDA and CDR2 as SQIVND (reference sequence). This CDR3 has 15 residues. CDR3 DNA: TGTGCCAGTACCGCGGGACTTTCCCCCTACAATGAGCAGTTCTTC. Translation: CASTAGLSPYNEQFF.

V is TRBV23-1 and J is TRBJ2-2, with 8 bases fitting TRBD2. TRBV23-1 is an ORF, and what it does is uncertain. V lost 3 bases, J lost 6 bases, and 27 bases stayed unmatched. The CDR3 has 22 residues. CDR3 DNA sequence: TGCGCCAGCAGTCACCCCCCGTCAGCGGGAGCGATCGGGAGGTCCCAGGCCGGGGAGCTGTTTTTT. Translation: CASSHPPSAGAIGRSQAGELFF.

This clone has a single count. V is TRBV5-1 and J is TRBJ2-7; 10 nucleotides match TRBD1. V lost 1 base to trimming and J lost 5 bases; unmatched junction nucleotides: 3. The germline V gene has CDR1 SGHRS and CDR2 YFSETQ. The CDR3 has 14 residues. As DNA, the CDR3 is TGCGCCAGCAGCTTGTGGACAGGGGGGGACGAGCAGTACTTC. It encodes CASSLWTGGDEQYF.

As DNA, the CDR3 is TGTGCCTGGGGACAGGGGGCCGGCTCCTACGAGCAGTACTTC. Its translation: CAWGQGAGSYEQYF. The chain combines TRBV30 with TRBJ2-7; 11 bases match TRBD1. The CDR3 length is 14 residues. J was trimmed by 0 bases and V by 5 bases; bases with no gene match: 3. Germline loops: CDR1 GTSNPN, CDR2 SVGIG (reference sequence).

The chain recombines TRBV18 with TRBJ2-7, with 7 bases aligning to TRBD1. CDR1 KGHSH and CDR2 LQKENI come from the germline V gene. V shed 2 bases and J 6 bases; nucleotides not matched to a gene: 7. The CDR3 runs to 14 residues. The CDR3 loop reads CASSPETGHVEQYF. CDR3 DNA: TGTGCCAGCTCACCAGAGACAGGGCACGTCGAGCAGTACTTC.